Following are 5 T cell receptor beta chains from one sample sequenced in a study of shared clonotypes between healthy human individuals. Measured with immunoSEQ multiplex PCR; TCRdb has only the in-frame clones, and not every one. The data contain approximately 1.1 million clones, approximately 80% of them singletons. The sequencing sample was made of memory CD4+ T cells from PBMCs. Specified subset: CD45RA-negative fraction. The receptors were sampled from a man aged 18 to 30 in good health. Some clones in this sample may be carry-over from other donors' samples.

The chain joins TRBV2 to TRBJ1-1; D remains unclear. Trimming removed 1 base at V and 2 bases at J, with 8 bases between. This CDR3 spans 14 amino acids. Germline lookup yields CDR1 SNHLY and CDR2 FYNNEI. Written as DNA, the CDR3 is TGTGCCAGCAGTGAAGGGGGAGCTAACACTGAAGCTTTCTTT. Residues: CASSEGGANTEAFF.

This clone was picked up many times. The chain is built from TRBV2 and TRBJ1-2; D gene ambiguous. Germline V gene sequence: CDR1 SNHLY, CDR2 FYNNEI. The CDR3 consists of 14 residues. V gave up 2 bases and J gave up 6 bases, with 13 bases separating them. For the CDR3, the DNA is TGTGCCAGCAGTGAACATGGCTCCTCCAATGGCTACACCTTC. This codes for CASSEHGSSNGYTF.

CDR3 sequence: CSVAGLAYYEQYF. DNA for the CDR3: TGCAGCGTTGCAGGACTAGCGTACTACGAGCAGTACTTC. The genes are TRBV29-1 and TRBJ2-7; 9 bases agree with TRBD2. The CDR3 extends over 13 amino acids. With V trimmed by 4 bases and J by 3 bases, 4 bases remained unmatched. Germline V CDR1 and CDR2: SQVTM, ANQGSEA.

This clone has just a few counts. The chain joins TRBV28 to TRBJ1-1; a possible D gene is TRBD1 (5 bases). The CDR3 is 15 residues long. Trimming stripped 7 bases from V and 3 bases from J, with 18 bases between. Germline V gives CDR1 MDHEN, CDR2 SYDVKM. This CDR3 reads CASIPPGGRDTEAFF. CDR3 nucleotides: TGTGCCAGCATCCCACCCGGGGGACGGGACACTGAAGCTTTCTTT.

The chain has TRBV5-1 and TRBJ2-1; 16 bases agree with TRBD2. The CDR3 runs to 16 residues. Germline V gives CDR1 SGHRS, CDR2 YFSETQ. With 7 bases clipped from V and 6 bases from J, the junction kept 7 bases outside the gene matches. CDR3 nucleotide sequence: TGCGCCAGCCAGGGACTAGCGGGAGGGCCTGGCAATGAGCAGTTCTTC. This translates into CASQGLAGGPGNEQFF. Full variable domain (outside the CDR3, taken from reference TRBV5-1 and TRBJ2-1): KAGVTQTPRYLIKTRGQQVTLSCSPISGHRSVSWYQQTPGQGLQFLFEYFSETQRNKGNFPGRFSGRQFSNSRSEMNVSTLELGDSALYLCASQGLAGGPGNEQFFGPGTRLTVL.